Below, 4 T cell receptor beta chains from the same sample are listed, as sequenced in a study of T cells in Graves' hyperthyroidism and ophthalmopathy. Amplification of TCR beta CDR3 regions was performed using RNA transcripts as template. HTBI primers drove first-round RT-PCR of the TCR CDR3. TCRdb re-derived calls from the multiplex PCR reads in MiXCR, one entry per CDR3 protein. The sample holds roughly 420,000 distinct CDR3 sequences, around 16% seen once. The source material was blood. These receptors were collected from a woman between 18 and 29 years old with Graves' hyperthyroidism.

Ten or more counts support this clonotype. The gene calls are TRBV11-1 and TRBJ1-1; unclear D gene. The germline V gene has CDR1 SGHAT and CDR2 FQDESV (reference sequence). There are 12 residues in the CDR3. Trimming pared 5 bases from V and 4 bases from J, leaving 8 bases between. CDR3 nucleotide sequence: TGTGCCAGCAGCCCTGTGGGCACTGAAGCTTTCTTT. Translating gives CASSPVGTEAFF.

There are a few counts of this clonotype. This chain uses TRBV5-1 with TRBJ2-5; TRBD1 is a possible D gene (6 bases). Germline V CDR1 and CDR2: SGHRS, YFSETQ. There are 14 residues in the CDR3. V lost 2 bases to trimming and J lost 5 bases, with 13 bases between them. The DNA of the CDR3 is TGCGCCAGCAGCTTCCACAGGGTCGGGGAGACCCAGTACTTC. This sequence encodes CASSFHRVGETQYF.

The gene calls are TRBV5-4 and TRBJ2-5, with D maybe TRBD2 (6 bases). The CDR3 consists of 14 residues. The germline gives CDR1 SGHNT, CDR2 YYREEE (reference sequence). The germline V and J ends were trimmed by 0 bases and 5 bases, with 11 bases remaining between them. The CDR3 region has the DNA TGTGCCAGCAGCTTGGAAGACCGGGGGGAGACCCAGTACTTC. Translated: CASSLEDRGETQYF.

This clonotype was seen ten or more times. The chain has TRBV7-3 and TRBJ2-2, with D unresolved. With 4 bases removed from V and 8 bases from J, the gap between germline ends came to 11 bases. The CDR3 is 13 residues long. Germline CDR1 SGHTA, CDR2 FQGTGA. This CDR3 is CASSSTQLGELFF. CDR3 DNA sequence: TGTGCCAGCAGCTCAACCCAGTTAGGGGAGCTGTTTTTT.